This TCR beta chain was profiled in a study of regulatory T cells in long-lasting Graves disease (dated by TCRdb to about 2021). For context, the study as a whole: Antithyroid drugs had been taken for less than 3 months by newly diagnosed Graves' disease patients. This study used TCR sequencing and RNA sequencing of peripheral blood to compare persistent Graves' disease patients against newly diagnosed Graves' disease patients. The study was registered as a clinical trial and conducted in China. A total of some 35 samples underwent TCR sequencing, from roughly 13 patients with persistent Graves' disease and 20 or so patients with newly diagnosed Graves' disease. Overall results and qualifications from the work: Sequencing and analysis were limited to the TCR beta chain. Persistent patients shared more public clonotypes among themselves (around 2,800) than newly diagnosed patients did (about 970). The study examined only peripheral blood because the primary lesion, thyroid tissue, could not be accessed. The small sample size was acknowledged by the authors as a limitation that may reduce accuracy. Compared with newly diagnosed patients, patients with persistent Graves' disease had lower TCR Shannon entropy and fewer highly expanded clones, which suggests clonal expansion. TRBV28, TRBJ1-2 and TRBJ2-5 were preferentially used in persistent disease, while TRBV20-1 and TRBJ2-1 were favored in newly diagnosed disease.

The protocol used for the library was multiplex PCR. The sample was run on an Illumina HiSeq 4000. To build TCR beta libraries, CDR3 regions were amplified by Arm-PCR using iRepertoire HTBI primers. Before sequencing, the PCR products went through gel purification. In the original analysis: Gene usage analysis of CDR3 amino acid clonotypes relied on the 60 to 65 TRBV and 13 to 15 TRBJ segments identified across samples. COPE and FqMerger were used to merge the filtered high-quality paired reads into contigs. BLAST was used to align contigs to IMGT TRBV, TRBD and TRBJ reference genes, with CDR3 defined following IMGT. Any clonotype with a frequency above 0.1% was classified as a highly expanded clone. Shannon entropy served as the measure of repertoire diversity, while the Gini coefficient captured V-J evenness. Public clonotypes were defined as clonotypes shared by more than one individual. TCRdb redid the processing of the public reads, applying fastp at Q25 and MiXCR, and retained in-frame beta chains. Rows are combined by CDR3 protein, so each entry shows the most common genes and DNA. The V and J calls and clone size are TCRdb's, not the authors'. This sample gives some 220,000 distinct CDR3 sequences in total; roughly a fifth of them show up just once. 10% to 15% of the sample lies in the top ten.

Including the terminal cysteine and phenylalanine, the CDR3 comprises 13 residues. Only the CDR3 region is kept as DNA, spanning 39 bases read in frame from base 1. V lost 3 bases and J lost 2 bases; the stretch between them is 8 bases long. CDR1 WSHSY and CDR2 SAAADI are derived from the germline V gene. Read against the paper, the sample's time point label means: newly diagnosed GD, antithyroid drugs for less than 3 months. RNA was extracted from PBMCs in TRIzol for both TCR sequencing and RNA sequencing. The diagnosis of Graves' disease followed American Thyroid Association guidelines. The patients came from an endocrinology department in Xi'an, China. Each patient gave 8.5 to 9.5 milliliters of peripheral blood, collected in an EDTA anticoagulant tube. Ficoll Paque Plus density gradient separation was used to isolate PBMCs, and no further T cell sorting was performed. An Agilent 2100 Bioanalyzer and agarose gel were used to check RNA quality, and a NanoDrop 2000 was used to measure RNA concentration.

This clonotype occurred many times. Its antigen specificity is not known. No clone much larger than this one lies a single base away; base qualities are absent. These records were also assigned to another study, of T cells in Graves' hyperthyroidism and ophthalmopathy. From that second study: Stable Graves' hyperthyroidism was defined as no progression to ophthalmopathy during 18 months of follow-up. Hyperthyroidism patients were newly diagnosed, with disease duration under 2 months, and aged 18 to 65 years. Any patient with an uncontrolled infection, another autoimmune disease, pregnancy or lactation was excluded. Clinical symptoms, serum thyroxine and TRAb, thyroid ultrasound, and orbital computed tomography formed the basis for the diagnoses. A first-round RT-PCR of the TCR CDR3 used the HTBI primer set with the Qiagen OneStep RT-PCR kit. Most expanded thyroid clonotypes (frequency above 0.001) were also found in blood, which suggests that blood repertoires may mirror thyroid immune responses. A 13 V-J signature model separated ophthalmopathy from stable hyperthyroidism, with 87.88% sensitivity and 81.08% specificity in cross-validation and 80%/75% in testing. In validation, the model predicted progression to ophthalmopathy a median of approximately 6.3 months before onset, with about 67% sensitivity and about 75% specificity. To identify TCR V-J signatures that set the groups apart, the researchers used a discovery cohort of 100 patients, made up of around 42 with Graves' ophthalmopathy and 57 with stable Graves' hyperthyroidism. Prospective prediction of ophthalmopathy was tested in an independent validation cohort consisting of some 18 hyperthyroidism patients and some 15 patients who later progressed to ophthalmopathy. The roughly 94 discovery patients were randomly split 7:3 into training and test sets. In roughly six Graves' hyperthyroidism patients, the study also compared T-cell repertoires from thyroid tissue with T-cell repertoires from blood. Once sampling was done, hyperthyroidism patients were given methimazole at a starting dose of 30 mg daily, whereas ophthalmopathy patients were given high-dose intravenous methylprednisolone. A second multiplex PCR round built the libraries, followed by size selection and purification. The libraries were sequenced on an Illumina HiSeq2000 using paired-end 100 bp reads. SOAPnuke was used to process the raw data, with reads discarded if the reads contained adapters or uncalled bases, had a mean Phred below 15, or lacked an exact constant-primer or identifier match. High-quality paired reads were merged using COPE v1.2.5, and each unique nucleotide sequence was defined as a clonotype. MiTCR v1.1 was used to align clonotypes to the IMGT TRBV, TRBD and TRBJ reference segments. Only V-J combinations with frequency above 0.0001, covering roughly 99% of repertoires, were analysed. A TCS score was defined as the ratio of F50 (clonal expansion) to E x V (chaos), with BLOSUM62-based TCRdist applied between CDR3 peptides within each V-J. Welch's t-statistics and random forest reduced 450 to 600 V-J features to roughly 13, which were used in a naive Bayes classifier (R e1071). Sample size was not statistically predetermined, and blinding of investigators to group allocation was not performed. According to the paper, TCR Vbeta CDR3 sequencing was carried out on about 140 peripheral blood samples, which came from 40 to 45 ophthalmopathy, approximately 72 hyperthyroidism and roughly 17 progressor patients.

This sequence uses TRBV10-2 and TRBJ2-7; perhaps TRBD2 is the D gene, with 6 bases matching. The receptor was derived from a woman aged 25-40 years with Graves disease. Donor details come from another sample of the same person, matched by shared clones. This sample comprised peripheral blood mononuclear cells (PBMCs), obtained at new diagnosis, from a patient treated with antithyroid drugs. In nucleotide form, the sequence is TGCGCCAGCAGTGACGGGGGAACCTACGAGCAGTACTTC. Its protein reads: CASSDGGTYEQYF.